This T cell receptor beta chain is drawn from a study of blood T cell repertoires in COVID-19. Study summary: Material from acute and convalescent COVID-19 was sourced from the United States, Italy and Spain. The analysed material was cDNA or gDNA that came from T cells, B-cell-depleted T cells, or PBMCs.

Original analysis: Amplification with reference gene primers provided the estimates of nucleated cell counts. The protocol was immunoSEQ multiplex PCR, while the TCRdb copy is restricted to in-frame clones and leaves out a portion. V, J and clone size are taken as reported in that table, and D and trimming were inferred from the DNA itself. The sample consists of about 110,000 clones, around 75% of them appearing once. CDR3 length: 17 amino acids. Germline trimming cut 1 base from V and 2 bases from J; bases unmatched to any gene: 6. Germline CDR1 reads SNHLY; CDR2 reads FYNNEI. The chain uses TRBV2 and TRBJ1-2; TRBD1 matches 11 bases. The receptor was derived from a human donor with acute or convalescent COVID-19. The donor label of this sample is uncertain. The sample comprised peripheral blood. The CDR3 is CASSEGTGGFLNYGYTF. The CDR3 DNA reads as TGTGCCAGCAGTGAAGGGACAGGGGGCTTCCTAAACTATGGCTACACCTTC.